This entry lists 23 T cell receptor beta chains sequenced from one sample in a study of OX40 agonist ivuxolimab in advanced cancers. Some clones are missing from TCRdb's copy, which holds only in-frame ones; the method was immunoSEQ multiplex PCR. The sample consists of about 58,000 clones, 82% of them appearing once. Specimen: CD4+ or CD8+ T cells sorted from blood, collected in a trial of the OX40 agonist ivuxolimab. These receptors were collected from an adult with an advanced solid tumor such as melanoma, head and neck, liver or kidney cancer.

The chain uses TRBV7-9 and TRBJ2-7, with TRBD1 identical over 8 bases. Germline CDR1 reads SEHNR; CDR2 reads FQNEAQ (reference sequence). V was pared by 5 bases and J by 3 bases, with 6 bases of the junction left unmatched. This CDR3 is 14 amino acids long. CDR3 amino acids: CASSPTGEGYEQYF. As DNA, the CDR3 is TGTGCCAGCAGCCCGACAGGGGAAGGCTACGAGCAGTACTTC.

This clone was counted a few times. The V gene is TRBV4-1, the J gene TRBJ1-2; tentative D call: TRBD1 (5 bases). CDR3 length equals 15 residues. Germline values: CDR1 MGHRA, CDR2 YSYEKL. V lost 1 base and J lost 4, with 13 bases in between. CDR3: CASSQGPSGSYGYTF. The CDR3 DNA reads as TGCGCCAGCAGCCAAGGGCCATCAGGGTCCTATGGCTACACCTTC.

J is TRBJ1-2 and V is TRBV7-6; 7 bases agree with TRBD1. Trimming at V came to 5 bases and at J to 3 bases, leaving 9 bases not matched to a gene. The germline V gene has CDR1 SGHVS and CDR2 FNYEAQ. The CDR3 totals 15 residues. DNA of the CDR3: TGTGCCAGCAGCCCCCGACAGGGTGGGGACTATGGCTACACCTTC. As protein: CASSPRQGGDYGYTF.

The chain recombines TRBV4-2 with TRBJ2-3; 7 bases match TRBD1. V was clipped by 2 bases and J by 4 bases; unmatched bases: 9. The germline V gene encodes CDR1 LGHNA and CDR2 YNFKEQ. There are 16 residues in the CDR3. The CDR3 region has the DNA TGTGCCAGCAGCCAAAGACAGGGTTTCGAAGCAGATACGCAGTATTTT. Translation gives CASSQRQGFEADTQYF.

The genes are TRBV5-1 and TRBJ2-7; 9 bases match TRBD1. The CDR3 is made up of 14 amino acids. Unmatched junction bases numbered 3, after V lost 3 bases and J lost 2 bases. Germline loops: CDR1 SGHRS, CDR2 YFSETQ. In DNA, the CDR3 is TGCGCCAGCAGCTCCGGGACAGGGACCTACGAGCAGTACTTC. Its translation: CASSSGTGTYEQYF.

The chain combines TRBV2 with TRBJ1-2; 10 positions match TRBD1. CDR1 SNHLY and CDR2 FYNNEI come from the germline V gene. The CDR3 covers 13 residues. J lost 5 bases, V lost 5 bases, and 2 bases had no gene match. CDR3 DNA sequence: TGTGCCAGCAGTCTGGACAGGGGGTATGGCTACACCTTC. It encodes CASSLDRGYGYTF.

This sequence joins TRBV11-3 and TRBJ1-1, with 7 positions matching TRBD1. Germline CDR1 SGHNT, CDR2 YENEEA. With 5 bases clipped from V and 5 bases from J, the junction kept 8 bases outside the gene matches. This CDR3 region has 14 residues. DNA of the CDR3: TGTGCCAGCAGCACAGGACAGGTCCGGACTGAAGCTTTCTTT. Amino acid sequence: CASSTGQVRTEAFF.

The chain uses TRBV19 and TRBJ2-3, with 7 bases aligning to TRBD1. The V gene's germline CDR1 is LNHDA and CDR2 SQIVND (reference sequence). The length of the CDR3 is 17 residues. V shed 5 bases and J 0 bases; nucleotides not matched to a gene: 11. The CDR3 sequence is CASSSYTGQRSTDTQYF. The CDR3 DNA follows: TGTGCCAGTAGTTCCTACACGGGACAGCGTAGCACAGATACGCAGTATTTT.

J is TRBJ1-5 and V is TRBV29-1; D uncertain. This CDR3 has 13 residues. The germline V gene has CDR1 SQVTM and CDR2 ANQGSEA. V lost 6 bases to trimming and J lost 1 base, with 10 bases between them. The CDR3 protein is CSVLGGSNQPQHF. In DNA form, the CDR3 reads TGCAGCGTCTTGGGAGGGAGCAATCAGCCCCAGCATTTT.

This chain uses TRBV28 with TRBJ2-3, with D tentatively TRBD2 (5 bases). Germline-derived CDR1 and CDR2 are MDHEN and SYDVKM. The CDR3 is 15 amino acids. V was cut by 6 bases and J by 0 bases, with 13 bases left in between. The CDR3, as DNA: TGTGCCAGCAGCCCCCCCGGGGATAGCACAGATACGCAGTATTTT. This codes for CASSPPGDSTDTQYF. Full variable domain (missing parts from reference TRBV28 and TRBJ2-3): DVKVTQSSRYLVKRTGEKVFLECVQDMDHENMFWYRQDPGLGLRLIYFSYDVKMKEKGDIPEGYSVSREKKERFSLILESASTNQTSMYLCASSPPGDSTDTQYFGPGTRLTVL.

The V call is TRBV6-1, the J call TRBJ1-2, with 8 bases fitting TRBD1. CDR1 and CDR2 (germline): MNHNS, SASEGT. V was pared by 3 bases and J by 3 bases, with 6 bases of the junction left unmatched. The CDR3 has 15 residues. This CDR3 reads CASSDSGQGYYGYTF. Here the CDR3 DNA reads TGTGCCAGCAGTGACAGCGGACAGGGCTACTATGGCTACACCTTC.

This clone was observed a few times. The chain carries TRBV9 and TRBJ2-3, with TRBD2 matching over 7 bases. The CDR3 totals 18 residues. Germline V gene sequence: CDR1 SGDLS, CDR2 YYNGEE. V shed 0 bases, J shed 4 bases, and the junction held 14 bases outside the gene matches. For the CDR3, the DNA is TGTGCCAGCAGCGTAGGGCCCCGGGCGGGAGCCCCCCCAGATACGCAGTATTTT. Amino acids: CASSVGPRAGAPPDTQYF. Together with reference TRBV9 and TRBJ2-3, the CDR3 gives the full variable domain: DSGVTQTPKHLITATGQRVTLRCSPRSGDLSVYWYQQSLDQGLQFLIQYYNGEERAKGNILERFSAQQFPDLHSELNLSSLELGDSALYFCASSVGPRAGAPPDTQYFGPGTRLTVL.

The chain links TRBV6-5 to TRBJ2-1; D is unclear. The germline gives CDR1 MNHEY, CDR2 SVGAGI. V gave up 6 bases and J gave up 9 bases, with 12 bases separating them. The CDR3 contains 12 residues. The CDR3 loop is CASSIGFGEQFF. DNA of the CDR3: TGTGCCAGCAGCATAGGGTTCGGTGAGCAGTTCTTC.

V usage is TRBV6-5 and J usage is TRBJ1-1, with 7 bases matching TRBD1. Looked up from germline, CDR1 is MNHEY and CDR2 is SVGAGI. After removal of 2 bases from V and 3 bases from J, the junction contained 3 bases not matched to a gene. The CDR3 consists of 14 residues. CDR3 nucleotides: TGTGCCAGCAGTTACAGGGGGCGATACACTGAAGCTTTCTTT. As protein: CASSYRGRYTEAFF.

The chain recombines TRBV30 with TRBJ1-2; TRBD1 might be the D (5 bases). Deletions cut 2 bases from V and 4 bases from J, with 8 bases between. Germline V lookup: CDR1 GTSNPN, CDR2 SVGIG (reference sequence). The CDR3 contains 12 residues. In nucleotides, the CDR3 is TGTGCCTGGAGTCGGGGCTTCTATGGCTACACCTTC. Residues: CAWSRGFYGYTF.

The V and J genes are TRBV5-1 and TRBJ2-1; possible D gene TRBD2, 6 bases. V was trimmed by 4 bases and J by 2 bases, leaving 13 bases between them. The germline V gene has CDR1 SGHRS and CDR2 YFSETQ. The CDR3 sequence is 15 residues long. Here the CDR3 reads CASSPGVAAYNEQFF. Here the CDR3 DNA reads TGCGCCAGCAGCCCGGGAGTTGCCGCCTACAATGAGCAGTTCTTC. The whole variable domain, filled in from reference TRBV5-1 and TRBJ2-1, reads KAGVTQTPRYLIKTRGQQVTLSCSPISGHRSVSWYQQTPGQGLQFLFEYFSETQRNKGNFPGRFSGRQFSNSRSEMNVSTLELGDSALYLCASSPGVAAYNEQFFGPGTRLTVL.

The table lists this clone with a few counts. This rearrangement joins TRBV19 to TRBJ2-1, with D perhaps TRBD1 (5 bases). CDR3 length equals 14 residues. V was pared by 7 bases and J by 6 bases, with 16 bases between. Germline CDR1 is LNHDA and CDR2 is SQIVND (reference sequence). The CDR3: CASTTQGRVNEQFF. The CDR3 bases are TGTGCCAGTACCACTCAGGGCCGGGTCAATGAGCAGTTCTTC.

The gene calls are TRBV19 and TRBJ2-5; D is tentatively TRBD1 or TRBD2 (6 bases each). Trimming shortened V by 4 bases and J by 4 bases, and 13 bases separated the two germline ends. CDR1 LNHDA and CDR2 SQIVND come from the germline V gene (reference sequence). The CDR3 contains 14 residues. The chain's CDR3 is CASSKVGGGETQYF. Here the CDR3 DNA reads TGTGCCAGTAGTAAGGTAGGGGGAGGAGAGACCCAGTACTTC.

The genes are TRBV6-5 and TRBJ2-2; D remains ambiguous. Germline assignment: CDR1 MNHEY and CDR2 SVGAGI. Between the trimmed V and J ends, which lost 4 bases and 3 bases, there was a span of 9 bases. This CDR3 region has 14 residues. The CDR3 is CASSFKGYTGELFF. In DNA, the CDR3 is TGTGCCAGCAGTTTTAAAGGGTACACCGGGGAGCTGTTTTTT.

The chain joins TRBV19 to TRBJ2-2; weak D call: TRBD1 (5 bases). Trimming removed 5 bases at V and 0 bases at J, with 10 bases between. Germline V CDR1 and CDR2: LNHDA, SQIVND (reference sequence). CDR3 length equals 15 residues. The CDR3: CASSVDSTNTGELFF. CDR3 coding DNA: TGTGCCAGTAGTGTCGACAGCACGAACACCGGGGAGCTGTTTTTT.

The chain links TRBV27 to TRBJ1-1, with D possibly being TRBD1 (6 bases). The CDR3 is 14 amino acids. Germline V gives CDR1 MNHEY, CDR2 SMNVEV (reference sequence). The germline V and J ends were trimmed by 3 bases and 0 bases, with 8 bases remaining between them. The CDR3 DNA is TGTGCCAGCAGTTTGAGGGACATGAACACTGAAGCTTTCTTT. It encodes CASSLRDMNTEAFF.

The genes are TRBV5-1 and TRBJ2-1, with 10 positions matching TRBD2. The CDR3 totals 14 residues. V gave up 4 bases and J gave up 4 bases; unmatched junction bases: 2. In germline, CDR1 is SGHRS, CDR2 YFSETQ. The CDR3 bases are TGCGCCAGCAGCACTAGCGGGGATTACAATGAGCAGTTCTTC. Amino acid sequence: CASSTSGDYNEQFF.

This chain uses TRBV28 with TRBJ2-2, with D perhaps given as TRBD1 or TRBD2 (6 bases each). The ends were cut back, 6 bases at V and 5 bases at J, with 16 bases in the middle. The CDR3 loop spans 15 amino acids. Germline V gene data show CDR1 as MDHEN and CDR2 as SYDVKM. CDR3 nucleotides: TGTGCCAGCAGCCTCAGGGGAGGTAGAACCGGGGAGCTGTTTTTT. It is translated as CASSLRGGRTGELFF.